These T cell receptor beta chains were read from a single sample in a study of CD8 T cells in Susac syndrome. TCRdb analysed the immunoSEQ multiplex PCR reads with MiXCR anew, one entry per CDR3 protein. The table has about 180,000 distinct CDR3 sequences, around 94% seen once; the top ten hold around 0.11%. The sample taken for sequencing was CD4+ T cells from PBMCs. These receptors were obtained from a human donor with Susac syndrome. Both conserved end residues are part of each CDR3. The order of the fields is CDR3 length, V gene, CDR3 protein.

>15|TRBV6-5
CASSYSTGTYYEQYF
>13|TRBV12-3/TRBV12-4
CASSFRQYTEAFF
>17|TRBV7-2
CASSLGTGLPRGNIQYF
>13|TRBV29-1
CSVGTGGVYGYTF
>15|TRBV10-3
CAISDPSGGPFTQFF
>16|TRBV4-2
CASSQDKGALKTEAFF
>16|TRBV7-2
CASSLGLAGGVETQYF
>13|TRBV10-3
CAISDGLEIRGYF
>14|TRBV9
CASSPRQVQETQYF
>15|TRBV12-3/TRBV12-4
CASSSYWGEGETQYF
>13|TRBV10-2
CASSESRREKLFF
>14|TRBV5-1
CASSLGHTNQPQHF
>15|TRBV3-1
CASSQESQGDYGYTF
>13|TRBV7-8
CASSPGVGFEQYF
>17|TRBV30
CAWSVAGGGLGIEKLFF
>12|TRBV29-1
CSVEPNQETQYF
>16|TRBV6-5
CASSFSGQGRTNGYTF
>14|TRBV5-4
CASSVRWNTGELFF
>14|TRBV7-3
CASSLNPPYNEQFF
>17|TRBV9
CASSGQGILSGANVLTF
>17|TRBV30
CAWRGTGGSLSTDTQYF
>14|TRBV20-1
CSASWGTNTGELFF
>15|TRBV29-1
CSVKTARPGGNTIYF
>15|TRBV9
CASSVAGIGHNEQFF
>14|TRBV19
CASTAWSGGNIQYF
>14|TRBV9
CASSATGVGDTQYF
>13|TRBV5-4
CASSPGQFTEAFF
>16|TRBV11-2
CASSLFGTSGETEQYF
>12|TRBV15
CATSRDMSASSF
>14|TRBV24-1
CATSDPGLNNEQFF
>13|TRBV30
CAWSPWGNYGYTF
>11|TRBV7-2
CASSFGRGQFF
>14|TRBV30
CAWSTGSPGNTIYF
>14|TRBV12-3/TRBV12-4
CASTQAQGKTRAFF
>15|TRBV24-1
CATSDPDRGNNEQFF
>15|TRBV4-3
CASSRDSKDTDTQYF
>15|TRBV11-1
CASSVSGGREDTQYF
>17|TRBV7-2
CASSLLDRGGLREKLFF
>16|TRBV12-3/TRBV12-4
CASSLFRGAVGYGYTF
>14|TRBV2
CASSDASGADTQYF
>14|TRBV20-1
CSASTSGAKDTQYF
>11|TRBV29-1
CSVEARNTIYF
>13|TRBV20-1
CSAEGQLQETQYF
>15|TRBV2
CASSDMRAAGTGYTF
>16|TRBV5-4
CASSLEVGTTSYEQYF
>16|TRBV19
CASSPRTGASNQPQHF
>12|TRBV2
CASRVGFYEQYF
>17|TRBV14
CASSQVGAGQGPDTQYF
>12|TRBV15
CATRQVSHTQYF
>13|TRBV4-2
CASSPLEGTEAFF
>12|TRBV29-1
CSVHGPRGTQYF
>16|TRBV7-2
CASRKSTGKAQETQYF
>16|TRBV12-3/TRBV12-4
CASSWVPGGFSGELFF
>12|TRBV11-3
CATRGGYNEQFF
>13|TRBV6-2/TRBV6-3
CASSTRQGYGYTF
>12|TRBV12-3/TRBV12-4
CASMSSYNEQFF